The subject of this entry is one T cell receptor beta chain. Its specificity is not known. This sample stems from a study of T-cell memory formation after mild COVID-19. Overall study context: Across donors, TCR clusters were largely donor specific. Study-wide results and limits: Pre-infection memory held some responding clones, suggesting pre-existing cross-reactive T cells responded. CD4+ contracting clones were mainly CM and EM; CD8+ ones, EMRA.

TCR alpha and TCR beta cDNA libraries carrying sample barcodes and UMIs came from 5'RACE with constant-segment primers. TCRdb passed the 5' RACE reads through MiXCR, listing each CDR3 protein once. The repertoire holds approximately 190,000 distinct CDR3 sequences, about 18% seen once, with 2.4% in the top ten. V lost 3 bases and J 2 bases, leaving 12 bases between the germline ends. Germline values: CDR1 KGHDR, CDR2 SFDVKD. The CDR3 consists of 15 residues. This chain uses TRBV24-1 with TRBJ2-5, with D possibly being TRBD2 (6 bases). The receptor's source is an adult woman who had mild COVID-19 (a few samples of this study predate the infection). Cell type and time point are not known. The sample consisted of PBMCs or a T cell subset sorted from them (not recorded which). DNA of the CDR3: TGTGCCACCAGTGATCCGACTAGGAATCAAGAGACCCAGTACTTC. Translating gives CATSDPTRNQETQYF.